The entry below describes one T cell receptor beta chain. The V gene lost 3 bases and the J gene lost 0 bases, with 18 bases spanning the gap. This CDR3 region has 18 residues. CDR1 and CDR2 (germline): LNHNV, YYDKDF (reference sequence). Produced via immunoSEQ multiplex PCR; TCRdb's table is partial and in-frame only. The sample has around 1.1 million clones; about 80% are singletons. The data stem from a study of shared clonotypes between healthy human individuals. Looking at the study overall: Per donor, CD8 memory used one plate, CD8 naive used two, CD4 memory used three and CD4 naive used three.

Into CD45RA+ naive and CD45RA-negative memory subsets, the CD4+ cells were split. The sequencing input was memory CD4+ T cells from PBMCs. Subset indicated: CD45RA-negative fraction. The source of this sequence is a man younger than 35 in good health. Some clones in this sample may be carry-over from other donors' samples. The chain recombines TRBV15 with TRBJ2-1, with D possibly matching TRBD2 (5 bases). CDR3 loop: CATSSPSKRVSSYNEQFF. CDR3 nucleotide sequence: TGTGCCACCAGCAGTCCTAGCAAGAGGGTTAGCTCCTACAATGAGCAGTTCTTC.